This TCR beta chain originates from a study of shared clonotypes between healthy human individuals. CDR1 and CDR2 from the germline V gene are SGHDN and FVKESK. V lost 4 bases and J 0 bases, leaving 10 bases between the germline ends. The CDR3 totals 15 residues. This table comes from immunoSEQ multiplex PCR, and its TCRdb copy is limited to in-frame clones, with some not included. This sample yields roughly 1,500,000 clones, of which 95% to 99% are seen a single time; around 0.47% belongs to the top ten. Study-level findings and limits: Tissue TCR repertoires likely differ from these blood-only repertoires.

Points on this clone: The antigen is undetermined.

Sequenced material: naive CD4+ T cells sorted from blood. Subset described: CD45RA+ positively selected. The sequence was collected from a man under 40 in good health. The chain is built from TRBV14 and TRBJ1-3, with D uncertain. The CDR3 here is CASSLYGFSGNTIYF. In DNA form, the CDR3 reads TGTGCCAGCAGCCTATACGGATTCTCTGGAAACACCATATATTTT. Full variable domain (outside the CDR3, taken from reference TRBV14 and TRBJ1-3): EAGVTQFPSHSVIEKGQTVTLRCDPISGHDNLYWYRRVMGKEIKFLLHFVKESKQDESGMPNNRFLAERTGGTYSTLKVQPAELEDSGVYFCASSLYGFSGNTIYFGEGSWLTVV.